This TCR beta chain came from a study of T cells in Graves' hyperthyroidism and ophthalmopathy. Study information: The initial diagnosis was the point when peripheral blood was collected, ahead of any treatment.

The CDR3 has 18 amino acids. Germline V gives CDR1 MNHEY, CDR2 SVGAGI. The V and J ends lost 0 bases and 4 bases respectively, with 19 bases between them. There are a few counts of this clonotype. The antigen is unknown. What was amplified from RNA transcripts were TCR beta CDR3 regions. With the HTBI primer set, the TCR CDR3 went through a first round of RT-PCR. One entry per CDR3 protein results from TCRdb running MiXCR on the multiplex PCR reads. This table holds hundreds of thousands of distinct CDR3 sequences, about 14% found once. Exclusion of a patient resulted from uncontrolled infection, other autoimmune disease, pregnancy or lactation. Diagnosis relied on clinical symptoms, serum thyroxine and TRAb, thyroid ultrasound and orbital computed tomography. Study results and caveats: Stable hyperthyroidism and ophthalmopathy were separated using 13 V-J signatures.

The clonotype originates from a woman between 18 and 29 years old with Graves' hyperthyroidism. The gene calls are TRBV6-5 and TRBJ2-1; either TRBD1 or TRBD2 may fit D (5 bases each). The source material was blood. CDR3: CASSYSRETGTQYNEQFF. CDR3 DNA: TGTGCCAGCAGTTACTCGAGAGAGACCGGGACGCAATACAATGAGCAGTTCTTC.